This TCR beta chain emerged from a study of OX40 agonist ivuxolimab in advanced cancers. Background for the entire study: Ivuxolimab was an agonistic, fully human IgG2 monoclonal antibody directed against OX40 (CD134), a costimulatory receptor. Intravenous ivuxolimab was administered to patients every 2 weeks at six dose levels: 0.01, 0.1, 0.3, 1.5, 3 and 10 mg/kg. Of the 50 or so patients in dose escalation, about 20 had hepatocellular carcinoma, some 15 had melanoma, 9 had renal cell carcinoma and 9 had head and neck cancer. In the dose-escalation cohort, roughly four fifths of patients were male, and the mean age was approximately 64 years, with a range of about 23 to 85. Patients were allowed to have had prior anti-PD-1, anti-PD-L1 or anti-CTLA-4 therapy, and around two fifths of the dose-escalation patients had been treated with checkpoint inhibitors. Three dose-escalation patients achieved partial responses, one with hepatocellular carcinoma and two with cutaneous melanoma. The point of sequencing TCRbeta in the periphery was to test whether ivuxolimab changed TCR sequence diversity and drove clonal T-cell expansion. The paper reports the monotherapy dose-escalation portion (N of about 47 patients) of the phase I ivuxolimab trial.

Genomic DNA was isolated from the sorted cells so that the TCRbeta CDR3 region could be sequenced. The immunoSEQ Assay was used for sequencing of TCRbeta CDR3 regions. Drawn from immuneACCESS, this table holds only the in-frame rearrangements with V and J called that TCRdb kept. Clones are partly lost; checked studies trace under half to an unresolved V gene and leave the rest unexplained. The sample contains 30,000 or so clones, just over 90% of them found a single time. The top ten clonotypes cover 24% of the sample. In regard to this clone: The antigen this receptor binds is unknown. No much larger clone is present one base from it, and per-base qualities are unavailable.

Overall study results and their limits: At doses of 0.1 to 3.0 mg/kg, clonal expansion of both CD4+ and CD8+ T cells in blood was seen between baseline and week 6. The antigen specificity of the peripheral T cells that underwent clonal expansion was not determined. On average, CD8+ T cells showed more expanded clones than CD4+ T cells after ivuxolimab. Partial responders in the 0.1-3.0 mg/kg groups had among the lowest normalized peripheral clonal expansion, especially among CD8+ T cells. Low levels of normalized T-cell clonal expansion were also seen in some patients who did not respond.

Patients with a history of autoimmune disease or receiving systemic immunosuppression were excluded from the trial. Peripheral blood for TCR sequencing was drawn from every dose cohort at baseline, at cycle 4 day 1 and at cycle 7 day 1. Samples came from an open-label, multicenter, first-in-human phase I dose-escalation trial of ivuxolimab. Adults with locally advanced or metastatic melanoma, renal cell carcinoma, hepatocellular carcinoma or head and neck squamous cell carcinoma were enrolled in the trial. Before TCR sequencing, CD4+ T cells and CD8+ T cells from peripheral blood were sorted into separate populations. This receptor was taken from an adult with an advanced solid tumor such as melanoma, head and neck, liver or kidney cancer. The sample consisted of CD4+ or CD8+ T cells sorted from blood, taken in a trial of the OX40 agonist ivuxolimab.

The CDR3 region: CASSTGYSGNTIYF. The DNA is TGCGCCAGCAGCACAGGGTACTCTGGAAACACCATATATTTT. The rearrangement combines TRBV10-2 with TRBJ1-3; the D segment could be TRBD1, given 6 matching bases. Measured from the cysteine to the phenylalanine, the CDR3 is 14 residues long. The only DNA kept is the CDR3, 42 bases in frame from the first base. Looking up the germline V gene yields CDR1 WSHSY and CDR2 SAAADI. Relative to germline, V is 6 bases shorter and J is 0 bases shorter, with 9 bases between their ends.